Listed below are T cell receptor beta chains from one sample, sequenced in a study of HIV-infected patients and healthy controls. MiXCR, applied by TCRdb to the 5' RACE reads, yields one record per CDR3 protein. The profile shows some 9,300 distinct CDR3 sequences, about 10% of them singletons. The starting material was blood, obtained before antiretroviral therapy. All receptors come from an adult with HIV infection. The CDR3 runs from the conserved cysteine through the conserved F or W. The D gene is left open where the match is weak. For some rows the clone size is stated as once, few or many, or as a class when expanded; others skip it.

length	V	size	D	J	DNA	CDR3
14	TRBV7-2	-	-	TRBJ1-6	TGTGCCAGCAGCTTGGGTCAAATTAATTCACCCCTCCACTTT	CASSLGQINSPLHF
16	TRBV27	-	TRBD1	TRBJ2-1	TGTGCCAGCAGTCCCCTCTACAGGGGCCTGGACAATGAGCAGTTCTTC	CASSPLYRGLDNEQFF
11	TRBV12-3/TRBV12-4	-	-	TRBJ1-4	TGTGCCAGCAGTTTTCTTGAAAAACTGTTTTTT	CASSFLEKLFF
13	TRBV27	few	-	TRBJ1-1	TGTGCCAGCAGTTTGGGACGGAACACTGAAGCTTTCTTT	CASSLGRNTEAFF
14	TRBV29-1	many	-	TRBJ2-1	TGCAGCGTTGAAGGCAAGAGCTCCTACAATGAGCAGTTCTTC	CSVEGKSSYNEQFF
15	TRBV7-3	many	TRBD2	TRBJ2-3	TGTGCCAGCAGCCCCGCCGGGACTAGCGTAGATACGCAGTATTTT	CASSPAGTSVDTQYF
13	TRBV28	many	-	TRBJ2-2	TGTGCCAGCATTTTGAGCGCCACCGGGGAGCTGTTTTTT	CASILSATGELFF
16	TRBV9	many	TRBD1	TRBJ2-2	TGTGCCAGCAGCGTAGAGGGACAGGGGTTTAGCGGGGAGCTGTTTTTT	CASSVEGQGFSGELFF
13	TRBV29-1	-	-	TRBJ1-5	TGCAGCGTTGAAGTGGGAGGAAATCAGCCCCAGCATTTT	CSVEVGGNQPQHF
20	TRBV6-2/TRBV6-3	-	TRBD1	TRBJ2-6	TGTGCCAGCAGTTACTCGAGTCAACAGGGGGCTGTATCTGGGGCCAACGTCCTGACTTTC	CASSYSSQQGAVSGANVLTF
15	TRBV6-6	many	-	TRBJ1-1	TGTGCCAGCAATCCTACCGGGACCATGAACACTGAAGCTTTCTTT	CASNPTGTMNTEAFF
13	TRBV30	-	-	TRBJ2-3	TGTGCCTGGAGTGGGCTAGCGACAGATACGCAGTATTTT	CAWSGLATDTQYF
15	TRBV5-1	-	TRBD2	TRBJ2-1	TGCGCCAGCTGGGGGGGGAACCCTTCCTACAATGAGCAGTTCTTC	CASWGGNPSYNEQFF
17	TRBV3-1	many	TRBD2	TRBJ2-3	TGTGCCAGCAGCCAAGGAATAGCGGGCTACCGCCCAGATACGCAGTATTTT	CASSQGIAGYRPDTQYF
15	TRBV6-5	many	-	TRBJ2-5	TGTGCCAGCAGTTACTCAGCCGGGGGACAAGAGACCCAGTACTTC	CASSYSAGGQETQYF
15	TRBV4-3	many	-	TRBJ2-3	TGCGCCAGCAGCCAAGATTTCGATAGCACAGATACGCAGTATTTT	CASSQDFDSTDTQYF
16	TRBV6-1	-	TRBD1	TRBJ2-3	TGTGCCAGCATCGCCAGAGACAGGGTCGACACAGATACGCAGTATTTT	CASIARDRVDTDTQYF
15	TRBV20-1	-	TRBD2	TRBJ2-7	TGCAGTGCTACCCGACGAACTAGCGGGAGTGTCGAGCAGTACTTC	CSATRRTSGSVEQYF
14	TRBV7-9	-	-	TRBJ1-1	TGTGCCAGCAGCTTAACCGGGGCATATACTGAAGCTTTCTTT	CASSLTGAYTEAFF
14	TRBV7-2	many	-	TRBJ1-1	TGTGCCAGCAGCGAACAGGGCTCGGGGACTGAAGCTTTCTTT	CASSEQGSGTEAFF
16	TRBV12-3/TRBV12-4	few	TRBD1	TRBJ1-6	TGTGCCAGCAGTCTCCGTCAGGACAGGGTGGGATCACCCCTCCACTTT	CASSLRQDRVGSPLHF
13	TRBV30	many	-	TRBJ2-7	TGTGCCTGGAGTGGACAGGTCGAAACAGAGCAGTACTTC	CAWSGQVETEQYF
17	TRBV9	many	TRBD2	TRBJ2-3	TGTGCCAGCAGCGTAGAAGAACTAGCGGGGGACACAGATACGCAGTATTTT	CASSVEELAGDTDTQYF
16	TRBV4-3	many	-	TRBJ2-3	TGCGCCAGCAGCCAAGATGGGGGGATTAGCACAGATACGCAGTATTTT	CASSQDGGISTDTQYF
16	TRBV5-1	-	-	TRBJ2-3	TGCGCCAGCAGCTCGGGACTGGAAACGCGCACAGATACGCAGTATTTT	CASSSGLETRTDTQYF
12	TRBV6-2/TRBV6-3	many	-	TRBJ1-1	TGTGCCGCGAAAGGGGACGCGAAGGAAGCTTTCTTT	CAAKGDAKEAFF
15	TRBV6-4	many	-	TRBJ2-3	TGTGCCAGCAGTGCCCAGGGCGGGGAAGGAGATACGCAGTATTTT	CASSAQGGEGDTQYF
15	TRBV30	-	-	TRBJ2-1	TGTGCCTGGAGCTTACCGGAGTCCGGAGGGGATGAGCAGTTCTTC	CAWSLPESGGDEQFF
13	TRBV12-3/TRBV12-4	many	-	TRBJ1-1	TGTGCCAGCAGTTCCACAGGGAGCACTGAAGCTTTCTTT	CASSSTGSTEAFF
14	TRBV13	medium-sized	TRBD1	TRBJ1-4	TGTGCCAGCAGCCGAGACAGGGGCGGGGAAAAACTGTTTTTT	CASSRDRGGEKLFF
14	TRBV7-8	few	-	TRBJ2-1	TGTGCCAGCAGCTCAGAAGAGGGCGGCCAAGAGCAGTTCTTC	CASSSEEGGQEQFF
19	TRBV7-2	-	TRBD2	TRBJ2-4	TGTGCCAGCAGCCGGACTAGCGGGGGGGAACTCCTAGCCAAAAACATTCAGTACTTC	CASSRTSGGELLAKNIQYF
17	TRBV6-5	medium-sized	TRBD2	TRBJ2-1	TGTGCCAGTACCCCCATCTCGGCGGGAGGCCCCTACAATGAGCAGTTCTTC	CASTPISAGGPYNEQFF